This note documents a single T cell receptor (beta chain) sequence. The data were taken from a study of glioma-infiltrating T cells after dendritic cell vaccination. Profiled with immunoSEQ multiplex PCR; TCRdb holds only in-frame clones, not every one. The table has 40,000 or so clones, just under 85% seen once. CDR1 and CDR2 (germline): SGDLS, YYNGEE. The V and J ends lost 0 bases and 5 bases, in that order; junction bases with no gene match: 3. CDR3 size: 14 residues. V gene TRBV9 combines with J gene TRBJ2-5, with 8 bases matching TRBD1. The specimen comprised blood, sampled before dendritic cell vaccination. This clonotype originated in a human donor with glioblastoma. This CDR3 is CASSVAGGKETQYF. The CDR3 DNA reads TGTGCCAGCAGCGTAGCAGGGGGCAAGGAGACCCAGTACTTC.